Many counts were recorded for the clone carrying this TCR beta chain. The entry originates in a study of human T cells and chemical hapten exposure. CDR1 is SGHTA, CDR2 FQGNSA, per germline. This CDR3 contains 16 residues. Trimming shortened V by 0 bases and J by 4 bases, and 15 bases separated the two germline ends. Time point specified: pre-sensitization, week 0. Treatment described: therapeutic diphenylcyclopropenone sensitization with weekly scalp DPC. TCRdb ran MiXCR on the RACE reads and lists one entry per CDR3 protein. The sample has about 260,000 distinct CDR3 sequences, more than 6.5% seen once.

This receptor was obtained from a woman between 40 and 50 years old with alopecia areata. Some clones in this sample may be carry-over from other donors' samples. J is TRBJ2-5 and V is TRBV7-2, with D possibly TRBD2 on 6 matching bases. Sequencing used whole blood, obtained in connection with sensitization to the hapten diphenylcyclopropenone (DPC). The CDR3 nucleotides are TGTGCCAGCAGCTTAGCGTTCACGGGAGCGGTAGAGACCCAGTACTTC. It translates to CASSLAFTGAVETQYF. Variable domain in full (rest from reference TRBV7-2 and TRBJ2-5): GAGVSQSPSNKVTEKGKDVELRCDPISGHTALYWYRQSLGQGLEFLIYFQGNSAPDKSGLPSDRFSAERTGGSVSTLTIQRTQQEDSAVYLCASSLAFTGAVETQYFGPGTRLLVL.